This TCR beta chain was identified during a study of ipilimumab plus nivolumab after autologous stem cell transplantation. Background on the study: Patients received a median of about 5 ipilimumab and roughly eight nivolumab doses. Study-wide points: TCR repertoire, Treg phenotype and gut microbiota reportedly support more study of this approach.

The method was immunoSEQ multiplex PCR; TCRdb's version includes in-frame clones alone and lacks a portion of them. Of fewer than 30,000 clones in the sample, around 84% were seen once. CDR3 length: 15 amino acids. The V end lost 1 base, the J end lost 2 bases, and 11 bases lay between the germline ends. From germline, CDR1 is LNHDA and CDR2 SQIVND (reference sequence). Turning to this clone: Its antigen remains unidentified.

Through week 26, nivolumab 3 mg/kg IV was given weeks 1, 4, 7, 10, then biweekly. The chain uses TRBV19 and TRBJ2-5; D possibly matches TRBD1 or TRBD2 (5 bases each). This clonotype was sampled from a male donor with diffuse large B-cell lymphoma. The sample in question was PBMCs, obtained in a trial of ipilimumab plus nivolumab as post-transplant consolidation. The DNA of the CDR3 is TGTGCCAGTAGTATAGGGGGGAGAACTCAAGAGACCCAGTACTTC. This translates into CASSIGGRTQETQYF. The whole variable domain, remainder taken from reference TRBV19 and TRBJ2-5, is DGGITQSPKYLFRKEGQNVTLSCEQNLNHDAMYWYRQDPGQGLRLIYYSQIVNDFQKGDIAEGYSVSREKKESFPLTVTSAQKNPTAFYLCASSIGGRTQETQYFGPGTRLLVL.